Below, one T cell receptor (beta chain) is given with its context. Its antigen is unknown. The protocol was immunoSEQ multiplex PCR, while the TCRdb copy is restricted to in-frame clones and leaves out a portion. The sample holds 85,000 to 90,000 clones, 72% seen once. This CDR3 is 15 amino acids long. Germline V gene lookup returns CDR1 SGDLS and CDR2 YYNGEE. V lost 4 bases and J lost 4, with 17 bases in between. This specimen belongs to a study of radiotherapy plus CTLA-4 blockade in lung cancer. Study summary: Of all patients, over 15% responded objectively and roughly 31% showed disease control. Study-wide results and limits: Early blood T cell clone dynamics, with interferon-beta, were reported to best predict response. Once radiotherapy plus ipilimumab had been given, TCR clones derived from tumor expanded in blood.

This chain links TRBV9 with TRBJ2-5; tentatively, D is TRBD2 (6 bases). This clonotype originated in a human donor with non-small cell lung cancer that progressed on radiotherapy plus ipilimumab. Here the sequenced sample was peripheral blood, taken from a patient treated with radiotherapy plus ipilimumab. CDR3 sequence (DNA): TGTGCCAGCAGCTCCGGTTCGGGAGCGTCAGAGACCCAGTACTTC. This gives the protein CASSSGSGASETQYF.